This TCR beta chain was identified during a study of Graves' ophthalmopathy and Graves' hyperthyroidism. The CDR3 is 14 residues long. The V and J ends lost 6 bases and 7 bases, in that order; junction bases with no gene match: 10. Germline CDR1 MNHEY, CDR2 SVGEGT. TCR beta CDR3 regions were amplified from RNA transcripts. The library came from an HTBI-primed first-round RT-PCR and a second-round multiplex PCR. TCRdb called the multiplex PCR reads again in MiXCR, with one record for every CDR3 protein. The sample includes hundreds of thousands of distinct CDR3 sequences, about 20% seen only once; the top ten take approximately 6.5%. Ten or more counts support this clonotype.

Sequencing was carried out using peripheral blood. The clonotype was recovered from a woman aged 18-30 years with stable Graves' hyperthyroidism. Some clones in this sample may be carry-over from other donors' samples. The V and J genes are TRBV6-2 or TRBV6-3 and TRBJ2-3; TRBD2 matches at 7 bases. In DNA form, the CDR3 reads TGTGCCAGCAGCTTAAACATACTAGCGCATACGCAGTATTTT. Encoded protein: CASSLNILAHTQYF.